One and the same sample provided the 11 T cell receptor beta chains below, sequenced in a study of OX40 agonist ivuxolimab in advanced cancers. Method: immunoSEQ multiplex PCR; TCRdb's copy keeps in-frame clones and lacks some. The table has 63,000 or so clones, more than 70% seen once; the top ten hold 7.9%. Sequencing used CD4+ or CD8+ T cells sorted from blood, obtained in a trial of the OX40 agonist ivuxolimab. The receptor source for this set is an adult with an advanced solid tumor such as melanoma, head and neck, liver or kidney cancer.

The chain couples TRBV21-1 to TRBJ2-1; TRBD1 was called by the table and not checked on the DNA. TRBV21-1 is classified as a pseudogene. The CDR3 length is 15 residues. CDR3 sequence (DNA): TGTGCCAGCAGCTCGGCAGTCGCAGGGTACAATGAGCAGTTCTTC. Amino acids: CASSSAVAGYNEQFF.

The CDR3: CASSFGAKNTEAFF. CDR3 DNA: TGTGCCAGCAGCTTCGGGGCCAAGAACACTGAAGCTTTCTTT. This sequence joins TRBV11-3 and TRBJ1-1; D possibly corresponds to TRBD1 (5 bases). The CDR3 length is 14 residues. From germline, CDR1 is SGHNT and CDR2 YENEEA. V lost 3 bases to trimming and J lost 1 base, with 9 bases between them.

The J gene is TRBJ1-6, the V gene TRBV28, with D possibly being TRBD1 (5 bases). Germline-derived CDR1 and CDR2 are MDHEN and SYDVKM. CDR3 size: 15 residues. The V end lost 7 bases, the J end lost 0 bases, and 10 bases lay between the germline ends. This CDR3 reads CASIQAASYNSPLHF. The CDR3 DNA reads as TGTGCCAGCATACAGGCTGCCTCCTATAATTCACCCCTCCACTTT.

The V and J genes are TRBV5-4 and TRBJ1-2; D gene unclear. Per germline, CDR1 SGHNT and CDR2 YYREEE (reference sequence). Trimming took 5 bases from V and 4 from J, leaving 12 bases between them. The CDR3 covers 13 residues. The CDR3 loop reads CASSSKGIYGYTF. As DNA, the CDR3 is TGTGCCAGCAGTTCTAAGGGTATCTATGGCTACACCTTC.

J is TRBJ2-1 and V is TRBV27; TRBD1 aligns across 9 bases. CDR3 length: 14 amino acids. Germline CDR1 and CDR2: MNHEY and SMNVEV (reference sequence). V shed 2 bases, J shed 9 bases, and the junction held 5 bases outside the gene matches. In DNA, the CDR3 is TGTGCCAGCAGTTTAGGACAGGGGATAAGTGAGCAGTTCTTC. Protein sequence: CASSLGQGISEQFF.

The chain recombines TRBV30 with TRBJ2-5, with D perhaps given as TRBD1 or TRBD2 (5 bases each). The J call may be incorrect, as the DNA end agrees better with TRBJ2-7. The CDR3 is made up of 13 amino acids. Per the germline V gene, CDR1 is GTSNPN and CDR2 is SVGIG (reference sequence). CDR3 bases: TGTGCCTGGACTCCTGGGACCTCCTACGAGCAGTACTTC. It yields the protein CAWTPGTSYEQYF.

V and J are TRBV10-3 and TRBJ2-1, with D maybe TRBD1 (5 bases). The germline V and J ends were trimmed by 8 bases and 8 bases, with 10 bases remaining between them. Germline CDR1 reads ENHRY; CDR2 reads SYGVKD. The CDR3 consists of 11 residues. CDR3 nucleotides: TGTGCCATCGGCAGGGCGGATGAGCAGTTCTTC. Protein sequence: CAIGRADEQFF.

The gene calls are TRBV30 and TRBJ2-5, with 9 bases fitting TRBD1. The ends lost 0 bases at V and 8 bases at J; junction bases unmatched: 13. The CDR3 loop spans 16 amino acids. The V gene's germline CDR1 is GTSNPN and CDR2 SVGIG (reference sequence). CDR3 loop: CAWSVEDRGLSYTQYF. DNA for the CDR3: TGTGCCTGGAGTGTCGAGGACAGGGGTTTAAGCTATACCCAGTACTTC. The entire variable domain, with the rest obtained from reference TRBV30 and TRBJ2-5, is as follows: SQTIHQWPATLVQPVGSPLSLECTVEGTSNPNLYWYRQAAGRGLQLLFYSVGIGQISSEVPQNLSASRPQDRQFILSSKKLLLSDSGFYLCAWSVEDRGLSYTQYFGPGTRLLVL.

This clone was seen only once. The chain employs TRBV5-6 and TRBJ2-5, with 16 bases aligning to TRBD2. The germline V gene has CDR1 SGHDT and CDR2 YYEEEE. This CDR3 spans 16 amino acids. The J segment lost 5 bases and the V segment lost 4 bases, leaving 5 bases of the junction unmatched. CDR3 DNA: TGTGCCAGCAGCACGGGACTAGCGGGGGGGTCGGAGACCCAGTACTTC. As protein: CASSTGLAGGSETQYF.

The chain combines TRBV5-1 with TRBJ2-3; maybe TRBD1 (5 bases). CDR3 length equals 15 residues. CDR1 is SGHRS, CDR2 YFSETQ, per germline. V shed 7 bases and J shed 3 bases, with 18 bases lying between them. CDR3 sequence: CASRWGGSLTDTQYF. As DNA, the CDR3 is TGCGCCAGCCGGTGGGGCGGTAGTTTAACAGATACGCAGTATTTT.

This sequence joins TRBV18 and TRBJ1-6; D uncertain. The germline V gene encodes CDR1 KGHSH and CDR2 LQKENI. The CDR3 extends over 15 amino acids. Deletions cut 5 bases from V and 0 bases from J, with 8 bases between. CDR3 nucleotides: TGTGCCAGCTCAATAGGACTCTCCTATAATTCACCCCTCCACTTT. Translating it yields CASSIGLSYNSPLHF.